The 20 T cell receptor beta chains below all came from one sample that was sequenced in a study of early T cells in non-severe SARS-CoV-2 infection. MiXCR, applied by TCRdb to the 5' RACE reads, yields one record per CDR3 protein. The sample lists approximately 70,000 distinct CDR3 sequences; about an eighth were seen once. The source material was whole blood, sampled at baseline. The receptors shown here come from an adult who was a healthcare worker with PCR-confirmed SARS-CoV-2 infection or an uninfected control (not recorded which).

This clonotype was seen only a few times. The genes are TRBV7-3 and TRBJ2-3; 8 positions match TRBD1. The CDR3 consists of 14 residues. J was trimmed by 4 bases and V by 4 bases; bases with no gene match: 4. Germline values: CDR1 SGHTA, CDR2 FQGTGA. The CDR3 nucleotides read TGTGCCAGCAGCTCTACAGGGGGTGCAGATACGCAGTATTTT. It yields the protein CASSSTGGADTQYF.

The chain employs TRBV7-3 and TRBJ2-5; 7 bases are shared with TRBD2. Germline values: CDR1 SGHTA, CDR2 FQGTGA. The CDR3 consists of 13 residues. J gave up 7 bases and V 4 bases, and 6 bases lay outside the gene matches. CDR3 in amino acids: CASSSTAGVTQYF. The CDR3 DNA sequence: TGTGCCAGCAGCTCAACTGCGGGGGTGACCCAGTACTTC.

This clonotype was counted many times. The chain uses TRBV2 and TRBJ2-5; 7 bases align to TRBD1. CDR3 length: 13 amino acids. The germline V gene has CDR1 SNHLY and CDR2 FYNNEI. V was clipped by 7 bases and J by 4 bases; unmatched bases: 6. The DNA for the CDR3 is TGTGCCAGCAATACAGGGGTTGCAGAGACCCAGTACTTC. Its translation: CASNTGVAETQYF.

A few counts support this clonotype. The V call is TRBV6-2 or TRBV6-3, the J call TRBJ2-7, with D possibly being TRBD1 or TRBD2 (5 bases each). There are 11 residues in the CDR3. Looked up from germline, CDR1 is MNHEY and CDR2 is SVGEGT. V lost 5 bases and J 7 bases, leaving 9 bases between the germline ends. CDR3 residues: CASSGTFEQYF. The CDR3 bases are TGTGCCAGCAGTGGGACGTTTGAGCAGTACTTC.

The rearrangement uses TRBV9 and TRBJ2-5; D may be TRBD2 (6 bases). The CDR3 extends over 12 amino acids. Trimming left V 6 bases short and J 5 bases short, with 11 bases between. In germline, CDR1 is SGDLS, CDR2 YYNGEE. The CDR3 DNA sequence: TGTGCCAGCAACCGGGGAGGCGAGACCCAGTACTTC. Protein: CASNRGGETQYF.

This clonotype was observed many times. The chain recombines TRBV7-6 with TRBJ2-7; TRBD1 might be the D (5 bases). The V and J ends lost 4 bases and 4 bases respectively, with 8 bases between them. This CDR3 is built from 12 residues. The germline CDR1 and CDR2 sequences are SGHVS and FNYEAQ. The CDR3 nucleotides read TGTGCCAGCAGCTCTCCAGGGTACGAGCAGTACTTC. Protein: CASSSPGYEQYF.

This clonotype was seen only a few times. This chain connects TRBV10-3 to TRBJ2-1; possible D gene TRBD2, 6 bases. The length of the CDR3 is 14 residues. Trimming shortened V by 8 bases and J by 4 bases, and 15 bases separated the two germline ends. Germline CDR1 and CDR2: ENHRY and SYGVKD. The chain's CDR3 is CAIGSAAGYNEQFF. The CDR3 bases are TGTGCCATCGGTAGTGCGGCGGGGTACAATGAGCAGTTCTTC.

Ten or more counts support this clonotype. The chain combines TRBV6-5 with TRBJ2-1, with D uncertain. V lost 0 bases and J 10 bases, leaving 28 bases between the germline ends. This CDR3 comprises 19 residues. Germline CDR1 and CDR2: MNHEY and SVGAGI. The CDR3 protein is CASSYSRSLIGLGKGEQFF. In nucleotides, the CDR3 is TGTGCCAGCAGTTACTCGAGGTCACTTATAGGGCTGGGGAAAGGGGAGCAGTTCTTC.

This clonotype was detected ten times or more. The chain combines TRBV28 with TRBJ1-6; TRBD1 aligns across 7 bases. The CDR3 length is 14 residues. Germline V lookup: CDR1 MDHEN, CDR2 SYDVKM. V shed 7 bases, J shed 10 bases, and the junction held 10 bases outside the gene matches. The CDR3 DNA reads as TGTGCCAGCAAAGCACAGGGGCATGGCTCACCCCTCCACTTT. Encoded protein: CASKAQGHGSPLHF.

This chain connects TRBV6-2 or TRBV6-3 to TRBJ2-3; a possible D gene is TRBD1 (6 bases). The germline V and J ends were trimmed by 2 bases and 0 bases, with 18 bases remaining between them. The germline CDR1 and CDR2 sequences are MNHEY and SVGEGT. The CDR3 totals 18 residues. The CDR3 coding sequence is TGTGCCAGCAGTTACCGTCCAACAGGGTCGATCAGCACAGATACGCAGTATTTT. The encoded protein is CASSYRPTGSISTDTQYF.

This clonotype was detected ten times or more. V and J are TRBV19 and TRBJ2-3, with a possible D match to TRBD2 (6 bases). V was shortened by 5 bases and J by 1 base, with 13 bases between the two germline ends. The CDR3 runs to 15 residues. Germline-derived CDR1 and CDR2 are LNHDA and SQIVND (reference sequence). The CDR3 sequence is CASSPRGLRTDTQYF. The CDR3 bases are TGTGCCAGTAGTCCCCGGGGACTTCGCACAGATACGCAGTATTTT.

This chain links TRBV29-1 with TRBJ2-7, with a possible D match to TRBD1 (5 bases). Germline-derived CDR1 and CDR2 are SQVTM and ANQGSEA. The CDR3 contains 13 residues. The V end was cut by 3 bases, the J end by 5 bases, with 14 bases between. CDR3 loop: CSVDILQGNEQYF. The CDR3 DNA reads TGCAGCGTTGACATTCTCCAGGGTAACGAGCAGTACTTC.

This clonotype was observed many times. This chain links TRBV29-1 with TRBJ2-3, with 8 nucleotides matching TRBD1. The CDR3 contains 15 residues. Per germline, CDR1 SQVTM and CDR2 ANQGSEA. Germline trimming cut 1 base from V and 4 bases from J; bases unmatched to any gene: 7. CDR3 DNA: TGCAGCGTTGAAGCGATGACAGGGGAATCAGATACGCAGTATTTT. This translates into CSVEAMTGESDTQYF.

This chain links TRBV2 with TRBJ1-5; no clear D. The germline gives CDR1 SNHLY, CDR2 FYNNEI. The CDR3 spans 14 residues. The V gene lost 6 bases and the J gene lost 0 bases, with 9 bases spanning the gap. The DNA of the CDR3 is TGTGCCAGCAGCAACCTATATAGCAATCAGCCCCAGCATTTT. Translating it yields CASSNLYSNQPQHF.

The chain is built from TRBV6-1 and TRBJ2-7; TRBD1 might be the D (5 bases). Trimming cost V 8 bases and J 4 bases, with 12 bases left between them. The CDR3 is made up of 12 amino acids. The germline CDR1 and CDR2 sequences are MNHNS and SASEGT. The CDR3 sequence is CASGPDRYEQYF. The CDR3, as DNA: TGTGCCAGCGGACCTGACAGATACGAGCAGTACTTC.

This clonotype occurred a few times. This chain connects TRBV25-1 to TRBJ2-1; a possible D gene is TRBD1 (6 bases). The V gene's germline CDR1 is MGHDK and CDR2 SYGVNS. The CDR3 is 16 amino acids. Trimming pared 8 bases from V and 0 bases from J, leaving 17 bases between. DNA for the CDR3: TGTGCCAGCTTCCGGGACACCCAGAGCTCCTACAATGAGCAGTTCTTC. It specifies CASFRDTQSSYNEQFF.

This clonotype was counted ten times or more. The chain is built from TRBV19 and TRBJ2-7, with D uncertain. The CDR3 contains 14 residues. Germline CDR1 is LNHDA and CDR2 is SQIVND (reference sequence). V was clipped by 1 base and J by 0 bases, with 7 bases between them. The CDR3 bases are TGTGCCAGTAGTATAGCCCAGACCTCCTACGAGCAGTACTTC. Translated, it gives CASSIAQTSYEQYF.

The chain combines TRBV29-1 with TRBJ2-1; D is undetermined. This CDR3 is 10 amino acids long. CDR1 is SQVTM and CDR2 is ANQGSEA in the germline V gene. Trimming removed 4 bases at V and 9 bases at J, with 7 bases between. The CDR3 reads CSVGFFEQFF. The DNA of the CDR3 is TGCAGCGTTGGCTTTTTTGAGCAGTTCTTC.

This clonotype was seen a handful of times. This chain joins TRBV2 and TRBJ2-3; D remains unclear. V was cut by 1 base and J by 5 bases, with 7 bases left in between. This CDR3 comprises 13 residues. Germline V gene lookup returns CDR1 SNHLY and CDR2 FYNNEI. CDR3 in amino acids: CASSEGTGDTQYF. CDR3 DNA: TGTGCCAGCAGTGAAGGGACGGGAGATACGCAGTATTTT.

This clonotype was detected a few times. The chain couples TRBV28 to TRBJ2-3; no clear D. CDR3 size: 12 residues. CDR1 is MDHEN, CDR2 SYDVKM, per germline. Trimming shortened V by 5 bases and J by 6 bases, and 9 bases separated the two germline ends. The CDR3 region has the DNA TGTGCCAGCAGTCTACTGGGGGATACGCAGTATTTT. This translates into CASSLLGDTQYF.